This entry is about one T cell receptor beta chain. Which antigen it targets is not known. No much larger clonotype is one base removed from it; base qualities were not supplied. Mismatch repair deficiency was established in every enrolled patient by polymerase chain reaction or immunohistochemistry. TCR sequencing was performed for a few patients who responded to pembrolizumab therapy. The phase II trial prospectively evaluated PD-1 blockade with pembrolizumab in advanced mismatch repair-deficient cancers, independent of tissue of origin. Peripheral blood T cell samples were collected serially, before PD-1 blockade began and at several time points afterward. Blood sampling times were reported as weeks after the first pembrolizumab dose. Libraries were prepared through the immunoSEQ multiplex PCR assay. TCRdb took over this immuneACCESS table, retaining in-frame rearrangements with V and J assigned. Such tables are incomplete; in checked studies, under half of the missing clones stem from an unresolved V gene, and the remainder is unexplained. For this sample the table gives about 38,000 clones, of which 70% to 90% were detected only once. Jointly, the top ten make up under 5% of the sample.

The sample originates from a study of PD-1 blockade in mismatch repair-deficient tumors (dated by TCRdb to 2015 to 2018). Broadly, across the study: The trial enrolled some 90 consecutive patients with approximately twelve mismatch repair-deficient cancer types between late 2013 and September 2016, all previously treated and progressing. Tumor-associated T cell clones in the peripheral blood of patients responding to PD-1 blockade were tracked using deep sequencing of TCR CDR3 regions.

The full study reports these points: Rapid expansion after pembrolizumab followed by contraction, generally before radiologic responses, was shown by tumor-resident clones, which were often undetectable in blood before treatment.

V trim: 0 bases; J trim: 1 base; unmatched bases: 2. CDR1 and CDR2 are read off the germline V gene (reference sequence) as SEHNR and FQNEAQ. The CDR3 holds 15 amino acids from the cysteine to the phenylalanine. Just CDR3 DNA is preserved here, 45 bases in frame from base 1. Here the sequenced sample was peripheral blood, taken 76 weeks after starting pembrolizumab. This receptor was taken from an adult with mismatch repair-deficient cancer. This chain joins TRBV7-9 to TRBJ2-5, with 7 central nucleotides matching TRBD1. Here is the DNA: TGTGCCAGCAGCTTAGCTCGACAGGGCCAAGAGACCCAGTACTTC. It codes for CASSLARQGQETQYF.